These 26 T cell receptor beta chains were all obtained from the same sample, sequenced in a study of Ad26.COV2.S vaccination and SARS-CoV-2 variants. Produced via immunoSEQ multiplex PCR; TCRdb's table is partial and in-frame only. The sample lists about 400,000 clones; about 90% were seen once. Treatment: 15 to 20 received Ad26.COV2.S at low or high dose, single or two shots; roughly five received placebo; per-sample allocation not given. At day 63 after the first vaccine or placebo injection, samples were drawn. Sequenced here: peripheral blood, sampled in a trial of Ad26.COV2.S vaccine versus placebo. The receptors were gathered from a person aged 18-65 years who received the Ad26.COV2.S COVID-19 vaccine or a placebo.

J is TRBJ1-2 and V is TRBV19; 8 bases are a match to TRBD1. The CDR3 contains 13 residues. V shed 3 bases and J 7 bases; nucleotides not matched to a gene: 4. Germline V CDR1 and CDR2: LNHDA, SQIVND (reference sequence). The CDR3 loop is CASSIGQGTGYTF. CDR3 sequence (DNA): TGTGCCAGTAGTATTGGACAGGGTACTGGCTACACCTTC. Looking up the rest from reference TRBV19 and TRBJ1-2 gives the full variable domain: DGGITQSPKYLFRKEGQNVTLSCEQNLNHDAMYWYRQDPGQGLRLIYYSQIVNDFQKGDIAEGYSVSREKKESFPLTVTSAQKNPTAFYLCASSIGQGTGYTFGSGTRLTVV.

This clone was observed once. V and J are TRBV27 and TRBJ1-2, with D hard to call. Trimming removed 0 bases from V and 8 bases from J, with 13 bases in between. The CDR3 extends over 14 amino acids. CDR1 and CDR2 from the germline V gene are MNHEY and SMNVEV (reference sequence). CDR3 sequence reads: CASSLSVPTTGYTF. In DNA, the CDR3 is TGTGCCAGCAGTTTATCAGTGCCTACAACCGGCTACACCTTC.

This clone is a singleton in its sample. CDR3 sequence reads: CASSFGLGTEAFF. CDR3 DNA sequence: TGTGCCAGCAGTTTCGGGTTGGGCACTGAAGCTTTCTTT. The J gene is TRBJ1-1, the V gene TRBV27; no clear D gene. This CDR3 region has 13 residues. Germline CDR1 and CDR2: MNHEY and SMNVEV (reference sequence). V lost 3 bases to trimming and J lost 4 bases, with 9 bases between them.

The chain employs TRBV21-1 and TRBJ2-1; no check of the table's D call, TRBD1, against the DNA was made. TRBV21-1 is a listed pseudogene. This CDR3 contains 20 residues. This chain's CDR3 is CASSKALGDRVHSGVHEQFF. The CDR3 DNA reads TGTGCCAGCAGCAAAGCGCTCGGGGACAGGGTTCATTCCGGTGTGCATGAGCAGTTCTTC.

CDR3 in DNA: TGTGCCAGCAGTTACGGCGTAGGATTCGTCCCTTACGAGCAGTACTTC. Translation gives CASSYGVGFVPYEQYF. The chain joins TRBV6-5 to TRBJ2-7, with D uncertain. Germline V gives CDR1 MNHEY, CDR2 SVGAGI. There are 16 residues in the CDR3. The V gene lost 2 bases and the J gene lost 4 bases, with 18 bases spanning the gap.

V usage is TRBV12-5 and J usage is TRBJ1-4, with TRBD1 identical over 8 bases. Germline trimming cut 9 bases from V and 8 bases from J; bases unmatched to any gene: 14. CDR1 and CDR2 from the germline V gene are LGHNT and FRNRAP. The CDR3 is 15 amino acids. CDR3 in DNA: TGTGCTAGGCTTAGCCCCGACAGGGGAAGGGAAAAACTGTTTTTT. Translation gives CARLSPDRGREKLFF.

The V call is TRBV28, the J call TRBJ1-1; a possible D gene is TRBD1 (6 bases). Germline CDR1 and CDR2: MDHEN and SYDVKM. The CDR3 sequence is 15 residues long. The V gene lost 7 bases and the J gene lost 4 bases, with 19 bases spanning the gap. CDR3 DNA: TGTGCCAGCACCTTCCCGCTGGGGGGCACCACTGAAGCTTTCTTT. Encoded protein: CASTFPLGGTTEAFF.

The chain combines TRBV9 with TRBJ2-4, with 12 bases lining up with TRBD1. CDR1 is SGDLS and CDR2 is YYNGEE in the germline V gene. The CDR3 sequence is 15 residues long. The junction had 5 bases not matched to a gene; V was cut back by 3 bases and J by 7 bases. The CDR3 protein is CASSERGQGANIQYF. CDR3 sequence (DNA): TGTGCCAGCAGCGAAAGGGGACAGGGGGCGAACATTCAGTACTTC. The variable domain in full, completed from reference TRBV9 and TRBJ2-4, reads DSGVTQTPKHLITATGQRVTLRCSPRSGDLSVYWYQQSLDQGLQFLIQYYNGEERAKGNILERFSAQQFPDLHSELNLSSLELGDSALYFCASSERGQGANIQYFGAGTRLSVL.

In the case of this clone: Other nucleotide sequences from this sample produce the same CDR3. V and J are TRBV5-1 and TRBJ2-5, with 7 nucleotides matching TRBD1. The V gene end was trimmed by 0 bases and the J gene end by 1 base; junction bases not matched to a gene: 0. Germline CDR1 reads SGHRS; CDR2 reads YFSETQ. The CDR3 is made up of 14 amino acids. CDR3 loop: CASSLAGGQETQYF. CDR3 coding DNA: TGCGCCAGCAGCTTGGCAGGGGGCCAAGAGACCCAGTACTTC.

This clone was detected only a few times. The gene calls are TRBV3-1 (or the pseudogene TRBV3-2) and TRBJ1-3, with D unresolved. V gave up 1 base and J gave up 2 bases, with 9 bases separating them. The length of the CDR3 is 15 residues. Germline assignment: CDR1 LGHDT and CDR2 YNNKEL (reference sequence). The CDR3, as DNA: TGTGCCAGCAGCCAAGCTGACTTCCCTGGAAACACCATATATTTT. It codes for CASSQADFPGNTIYF.

This clone was observed a single time. This sequence joins TRBV5-4 and TRBJ2-7; 8 nucleotides align to TRBD2. This CDR3 comprises 18 residues. The germline V gene encodes CDR1 SGHNT and CDR2 YYREEE (reference sequence). J gave up 0 bases and V 4 bases, and 15 bases lay outside the gene matches. CDR3 in DNA: TGTGCCAGCAGCGGCGGTGCCACTAAGCGGGGGAGCTCCTACGAGCAGTACTTC. Protein product: CASSGGATKRGSSYEQYF. The entire variable domain, with the rest obtained from reference TRBV5-4 and TRBJ2-7, is as follows: ETGVTQSPTHLIKTRGQQVTLRCSSQSGHNTVSWYQQALGQGPQFIFQYYREEENGRGNFPPRFSGLQFPNYSSELNVNALELDDSALYLCASSGGATKRGSSYEQYFGPGTRLTVT.

The gene calls are TRBV7-2 and TRBJ2-7, with 10 bases fitting TRBD2. The length of the CDR3 is 15 residues. Germline CDR1 reads SGHTA; CDR2 reads FQGNSA. V gave up 5 bases and J gave up 2 bases; unmatched junction bases: 6. CDR3 DNA sequence: TGTGCCAGCAGCCGCACTAGCGGGGCTCCCTACGAGCAGTACTTC. Amino acids: CASSRTSGAPYEQYF. The entire variable domain, with the rest obtained from reference TRBV7-2 and TRBJ2-7, is as follows: GAGVSQSPSNKVTEKGKDVELRCDPISGHTALYWYRQSLGQGLEFLIYFQGNSAPDKSGLPSDRFSAERTGGSVSTLTIQRTQQEDSAVYLCASSRTSGAPYEQYFGPGTRLTVT.

To note about this clone: At the DNA level, this CDR3 is encoded by other sequences in the same sample as well. The chain carries TRBV9 and TRBJ2-5; weak D call: TRBD2 (5 bases). This CDR3 comprises 15 residues. Germline-derived CDR1 and CDR2 are SGDLS and YYNGEE. Trimming took off 0 bases at V and 2 bases at J, with 11 bases between the two ends. This CDR3 reads CASSVEAGGQETQYF. DNA for the CDR3: TGTGCCAGCAGCGTAGAGGCGGGCGGGCAAGAGACCCAGTACTTC. Together with reference TRBV9 and TRBJ2-5, the CDR3 gives the full variable domain: DSGVTQTPKHLITATGQRVTLRCSPRSGDLSVYWYQQSLDQGLQFLIQYYNGEERAKGNILERFSAQQFPDLHSELNLSSLELGDSALYFCASSVEAGGQETQYFGPGTRLLVL.

This chain joins TRBV28 and TRBJ2-2; D uncertain. Germline values: CDR1 MDHEN, CDR2 SYDVKM. This CDR3 contains 13 residues. V shed 4 bases and J shed 2 bases, with 5 bases lying between them. The CDR3 nucleotides read TGTGCCAGCAGTTACCCTAACACCGGGGAGCTGTTTTTT. As protein: CASSYPNTGELFF.

In its sample, this clone was seen once. This chain uses TRBV3-1 (or the pseudogene TRBV3-2) with TRBJ1-3; D unresolved. From germline, CDR1 is LGHDT and CDR2 YNNKEL (reference sequence). V dropped 3 bases and J dropped 0 bases, with 9 bases sitting between them. This CDR3 contains 15 residues. The CDR3 sequence is CASSHGSSSGNTIYF. The CDR3 DNA sequence: TGTGCCAGCAGCCACGGGTCTAGCTCTGGAAACACCATATATTTT.

The chain carries TRBV19 and TRBJ2-5; tentatively, D is TRBD2 (6 bases). The germline gives CDR1 LNHDA, CDR2 SQIVND (reference sequence). V was cut by 7 bases and J by 5 bases, with 17 bases left in between. The CDR3 length is 14 residues. Here the CDR3 DNA reads TGTGCCAGTATGTCTACCGCGGGGTTTGAGACCCAGTACTTC. Its protein is CASMSTAGFETQYF.

The V call is TRBV19, the J call TRBJ2-7; D uncertain. CDR1 is LNHDA, CDR2 SQIVND, per germline (reference sequence). The V end lost 6 bases, the J end lost 3 bases, and 15 bases lay between the germline ends. This CDR3 spans 14 amino acids. CDR3 bases: TGTGCCAGTAGCACGGCAGAAACCATCTACGAGCAGTACTTC. Amino acid sequence: CASSTAETIYEQYF. The variable domain in full, with the rest retrieved from reference TRBV19 and TRBJ2-7, is DGGITQSPKYLFRKEGQNVTLSCEQNLNHDAMYWYRQDPGQGLRLIYYSQIVNDFQKGDIAEGYSVSREKKESFPLTVTSAQKNPTAFYLCASSTAETIYEQYFGPGTRLTVT.

Comments on this clone: The junction differs from germline at one of its ends, possibly a read error. The rearrangement joins TRBV5-5 to TRBJ1-5; no clear D gene. Germline loops: CDR1 SGHKS, CDR2 YYEKEE (reference sequence). The CDR3 runs 16 residues. In DNA, the CDR3 is TGTGCCAGCAGCTTGGCCGGACGCCAAGACGGGCAGCCCCATCATTTT. This translates into CASSLAGRQDGQPHHF.

This chain joins TRBV6-2 or TRBV6-3 and TRBJ1-6; perhaps TRBD1 as D (6 bases). Germline loops: CDR1 MNHEY, CDR2 SVGEGT. Trimming pared 2 bases from V and 6 bases from J, leaving 11 bases between. The CDR3 totals 15 residues. CDR3 nucleotides: TGTGCCAGCAGTTACCAGTCAGGGGTTAATTCACCCCTCCACTTT. The encoded protein is CASSYQSGVNSPLHF.

The chain links TRBV6-2 or TRBV6-3 to TRBJ2-1, with 8 bases identical to TRBD2. The length of the CDR3 is 15 residues. Germline loops: CDR1 MNHEY, CDR2 SVGEGT. V dropped 5 bases and J dropped 6; count of bases not matched to a gene: 9. The DNA of the CDR3 is TGTGCCAGCAGTCCCCCGGGACTAGTCGGCAATGAGCAGTTCTTC. This gives the protein CASSPPGLVGNEQFF.

The V and J genes are TRBV4-1 and TRBJ2-3; 14 nucleotides align to TRBD2. This CDR3 contains 19 residues. V was pared by 4 bases and J by 6 bases, with 15 bases of the junction left unmatched. The germline V gene encodes CDR1 MGHRA and CDR2 YSYEKL. The CDR3 bases are TGCGCCAGCAGCCCCCTGCCGACTAGCGGGGGGGCCAGGGCGGATACGCAGTATTTT. Translating gives CASSPLPTSGGARADTQYF.

The gene calls are TRBV7-2 and TRBJ2-3; 7 bases fit TRBD2. CDR1 is SGHTA and CDR2 is FQGNSA in the germline V gene. The CDR3 contains 14 residues. V dropped 5 bases and J dropped 0; count of bases not matched to a gene: 2. CDR3 DNA sequence: TGTGCCAGCAGCCCGGGGGGTAGCACAGATACGCAGTATTTT. Encoded protein: CASSPGGSTDTQYF.

The chain combines TRBV5-6 with TRBJ2-7, with D tentatively TRBD1 (6 bases). CDR1 is SGHDT, CDR2 YYEEEE, per germline. V shed 2 bases and J shed 5 bases, with 11 bases lying between them. This CDR3 has 13 residues. CDR3 sequence (DNA): TGTGCCAGCAGCTTTTACAGGGCCAACGAGCAGTACTTC. It is translated as CASSFYRANEQYF.

This clone was detected once. This chain links TRBV24-1 with TRBJ2-5; 8 bases are a match to TRBD2. V lost 1 base and J lost 2; bases outside the gene matches: 8. Germline loops: CDR1 KGHDR, CDR2 SFDVKD. The CDR3 runs to 17 residues. The CDR3: CATSDFESGGGQETQYF. DNA for the CDR3: TGTGCCACCAGTGATTTTGAGAGCGGGGGAGGACAAGAGACCCAGTACTTC.

A note on this clone: Distinct nucleotide sequences in the sample also encode this CDR3. The rearrangement uses TRBV30 and TRBJ2-7, with D unresolved. The germline gives CDR1 GTSNPN, CDR2 SVGIG (reference sequence). V was pared by 1 base and J by 4 bases, with 8 bases between. This CDR3 is built from 12 residues. The CDR3 bases are TGTGCCTGGAGTGGTGGCAGTTACGAGCAGTACTTC. Residues: CAWSGGSYEQYF.

The J gene is TRBJ2-1, the V gene TRBV10-3; weak D call: TRBD2 (5 bases). This CDR3 spans 13 amino acids. The V end was cut by 2 bases, the J end by 9 bases, with 11 bases between. Germline V lookup: CDR1 ENHRY, CDR2 SYGVKD. The CDR3 DNA sequence: TGTGCCATCAGTGAGCACTTGGGGAGTGAGCAGTTCTTC. It codes for CAISEHLGSEQFF.